This entry lists 30 T cell receptor beta chains sequenced from one sample in a study of OX40 agonist ivuxolimab in advanced cancers. Repertoires were generated with immunoSEQ multiplex PCR, while TCRdb's copy carries only in-frame clones and drops some. This table has about 58,000 clones, approximately 88% appearing once. Source: CD4+ or CD8+ T cells sorted from blood, taken in a trial of the OX40 agonist ivuxolimab. The receptors were sampled from an adult with an advanced solid tumor such as melanoma, head and neck, liver or kidney cancer.

In regard to this clone: Other DNA variants within this sample encode the same CDR3. The J gene is TRBJ1-2, the V gene TRBV27, with 9 bases matching TRBD1. Germline V lookup: CDR1 MNHEY, CDR2 SMNVEV (reference sequence). The J segment lost 7 bases and the V segment lost 3 bases, leaving 15 bases of the junction unmatched. The length of the CDR3 is 17 residues. Here the CDR3 DNA reads TGTGCCAGCAGTTTTTTGGGTCGAACAGGGGGCGGCAGTGGCTACACCTTC. It yields the protein CASSFLGRTGGGSGYTF.

The gene calls are TRBV7-2 and TRBJ2-2, with 11 bases lining up with TRBD2. The length of the CDR3 is 15 residues. Per the germline V gene, CDR1 is SGHTA and CDR2 is FQGNSA. V trimming: 5 bases; J trimming: 4 bases; junction bases outside the gene matches: 3. The CDR3 coding sequence is TGTGCCAGCAGCCTAGGACTAGCGGGCACCGGGGAGCTGTTTTTT. Its translation is CASSLGLAGTGELFF. Combining the CDR3 with reference TRBV7-2 and TRBJ2-2 gives the whole variable domain GAGVSQSPSNKVTEKGKDVELRCDPISGHTALYWYRQSLGQGLEFLIYFQGNSAPDKSGLPSDRFSAERTGGSVSTLTIQRTQQEDSAVYLCASSLGLAGTGELFFGEGSRLTVL.

The chain joins TRBV19 to TRBJ1-2, with 7 positions matching TRBD1. Germline-derived CDR1 and CDR2 are LNHDA and SQIVND (reference sequence). Unmatched junction bases numbered 9, after V lost 3 bases and J lost 5 bases. The CDR3 has 15 amino acids. The CDR3 coding sequence is TGTGCCAGTAGTATGTTTCCGGGACAGCTTTATGGCTACACCTTC. Translating it yields CASSMFPGQLYGYTF.

DNA for the CDR3: TGTGCCAGCTCACCAGTCGGGAGCACAGATACGCAGTATTTT. Encoded protein: CASSPVGSTDTQYF. The chain recombines TRBV18 with TRBJ2-3; D is uncertain. CDR1 KGHSH and CDR2 LQKENI come from the germline V gene. CDR3 length: 14 residues. V was clipped by 2 bases and J by 0 bases, with 6 bases between them.

The chain recombines TRBV19 with TRBJ1-2, with TRBD1 matching over 7 bases. Germline V CDR1 and CDR2: LNHDA, SQIVND (reference sequence). CDR3 length equals 13 residues. V gave up 7 bases and J gave up 7 bases; unmatched junction bases: 9. The CDR3 sequence is CASTVTGVGGYTF. For the CDR3, the DNA is TGTGCCAGTACCGTCACAGGGGTCGGTGGCTACACCTTC.

The chain is built from TRBV19 and TRBJ2-5, with D perhaps assigned TRBD1 or TRBD2 (5 bases each). Trimming cost V 3 bases and J 5 bases, with 10 bases left between them. The CDR3 has 13 amino acids. Germline CDR1 and CDR2: LNHDA and SQIVND (reference sequence). CDR3 in amino acids: CASSIPGTETQYF. In nucleotides, the CDR3 is TGTGCCAGTAGTATTCCCGGGACGGAGACCCAGTACTTC. Full variable domain (rest looked up from reference TRBV19 and TRBJ2-5): DGGITQSPKYLFRKEGQNVTLSCEQNLNHDAMYWYRQDPGQGLRLIYYSQIVNDFQKGDIAEGYSVSREKKESFPLTVTSAQKNPTAFYLCASSIPGTETQYFGPGTRLLVL.

This clone was seen a few times. V is TRBV20-1 and J is TRBJ1-1; D is unresolved. The V end was cut by 5 bases, the J end by 10 bases, with 5 bases between. The germline CDR1 and CDR2 sequences are DFQATT and SNEGSKA (reference sequence). The CDR3 runs 8 residues. In DNA, the CDR3 is TGCAGTGCTTTACGAGCTTTCTTT. Translation gives CSALRAFF.

V usage is TRBV30 and J usage is TRBJ2-7, with D possibly TRBD1 on 6 matching bases. The CDR3 has 13 residues. The ends were cut back, 3 bases at V and 3 bases at J, with 12 bases in the middle. Germline V gene sequence: CDR1 GTSNPN, CDR2 SVGIG (reference sequence). CDR3 sequence: CAWRDDRHYEQYF. CDR3 coding DNA: TGTGCCTGGAGAGACGACAGGCACTACGAGCAGTACTTC. The full variable domain, rest sourced from reference TRBV30 and TRBJ2-7, is SQTIHQWPATLVQPVGSPLSLECTVEGTSNPNLYWYRQAAGRGLQLLFYSVGIGQISSEVPQNLSASRPQDRQFILSSKKLLLSDSGFYLCAWRDDRHYEQYFGPGTRLTVT.

This rearrangement joins TRBV2 to TRBJ2-1; tentatively, D is TRBD1 (6 bases). The V and J ends lost 4 bases and 2 bases respectively, with 9 bases between them. Germline lookup yields CDR1 SNHLY and CDR2 FYNNEI. This CDR3 comprises 14 residues. The CDR3: CASSGEGAYNEQFF. The CDR3 coding sequence is TGTGCCAGCAGTGGAGAGGGGGCCTACAATGAGCAGTTCTTC.

V is TRBV10-2 and J is TRBJ1-2, with 12 bases aligning to TRBD1. Germline V lookup: CDR1 WSHSY, CDR2 SAAADI. There are 14 residues in the CDR3. With 2 bases clipped from V and 7 bases from J, the junction kept 2 bases outside the gene matches. CDR3 loop: CASSEGTGGTGYTF. The CDR3 DNA sequence: TGCGCCAGCAGTGAGGGGACAGGGGGCACTGGCTACACCTTC.

This clone was seen just once. At one end the junction does not follow the germline gene, possibly because of a read error. CDR3 DNA sequence: TGCGCCAGCAGCCAAGTCCTCGTTAACGATGGCTACACCTTC. Encoded protein: CASSQVLVNDGYTF. V usage is TRBV4-1 and J usage is TRBJ1-2, with D unresolved. The germline gives CDR1 MGHRA, CDR2 YSYEKL. The CDR3 totals 14 residues.

This rearrangement joins TRBV6-6 to TRBJ2-7, with 8 bases lining up with TRBD2. With V trimmed by 7 bases and J by 4 bases, 15 bases remained unmatched. CDR3 length: 16 amino acids. CDR1 MNHNY and CDR2 SVGAGI come from the germline V gene (reference sequence). The CDR3 DNA reads as TGTGCCAGCAACCCCGGGGGGGACACCAGACCTTACGAGCAGTACTTC. This encodes CASNPGGDTRPYEQYF.

The chain has TRBV2 and TRBJ1-6; weak D call: TRBD1 (6 bases). The V end was cut by 1 base, the J end by 7 bases, with 14 bases between. Germline V gene lookup returns CDR1 SNHLY and CDR2 FYNNEI. This CDR3 is 16 amino acids long. The CDR3 DNA reads as TGTGCCAGCAGTGAAGTAGTAGGGGGGGGGAATTCACCCCTCCACTTT. Translated: CASSEVVGGGNSPLHF.

V gene TRBV7-9 combines with J gene TRBJ1-2; D unclear. The CDR3 covers 12 residues. Trimming took 5 bases from V and 7 from J, leaving 11 bases between them. Germline V lookup: CDR1 SEHNR, CDR2 FQNEAQ (reference sequence). DNA of the CDR3: TGTGCCAGCAGCCCAGATGCGGGTGGCTACACCTTC. Protein: CASSPDAGGYTF.

The chain joins TRBV11-2 to TRBJ2-7, with D perhaps matching TRBD1 (5 bases). V was pared by 5 bases and J by 3 bases, with 11 bases between. The germline gives CDR1 SGHAT, CDR2 FQNNGV. The CDR3 consists of 13 residues. CDR3 amino acids: CASSSRVYYEQYF. In DNA, the CDR3 is TGTGCCAGCAGCAGCAGGGTCTACTACGAGCAGTACTTC.

The J gene is TRBJ1-1, the V gene TRBV27; 10 positions agree with TRBD1. Germline loops: CDR1 MNHEY, CDR2 SMNVEV (reference sequence). V lost 6 bases and J lost 5; bases outside the gene matches: 9. The CDR3 consists of 15 residues. CDR3 nucleotides: TGTGCCAGCAGGGAAGGGGACAGGGGAAGAACTGAAGCTTTCTTT. It yields the protein CASREGDRGRTEAFF.

The chain couples TRBV7-8 to TRBJ2-2, with 8 bases identical to TRBD2. Germline V gives CDR1 SGHVS, CDR2 FQNEAQ. The CDR3 is 15 residues long. The V gene end was trimmed by 5 bases and the J gene end by 1 base; junction bases not matched to a gene: 3. The CDR3 coding sequence is TGTGCCAGCAGCATCAGCGGGAGGAACACCGGGGAGCTGTTTTTT. The encoded protein is CASSISGRNTGELFF.

This chain connects TRBV6-1 to TRBJ2-1; 10 bases map to TRBD1. Germline V gene data show CDR1 as MNHNS and CDR2 as SASEGT. The CDR3 covers 17 residues. Trimming at V came to 4 bases and at J to 8 bases, leaving 14 bases not matched to a gene. In DNA form, the CDR3 reads TGTGCCAGCAGTGGTCTCCTATACCGGGACAGGGGACATGAGCAGTTCTTC. Protein product: CASSGLLYRDRGHEQFF.

Here the CDR3 reads CASSLGGQGGQPQHF. For the CDR3, the DNA is TGTGCCAGCAGTTTAGGGGGACAGGGGGGTCAGCCCCAGCATTTT. The V and J genes are TRBV27 and TRBJ1-5, with TRBD1 matching over 11 bases. The J segment lost 6 bases and the V segment lost 2 bases, leaving 3 bases of the junction unmatched. Germline CDR1 MNHEY, CDR2 SMNVEV (reference sequence). The CDR3 is 15 amino acids.

This chain joins TRBV9 and TRBJ2-2, with 8 bases identical to TRBD2. The CDR3 runs 15 residues. Germline CDR1 is SGDLS and CDR2 is YYNGEE. J was trimmed by 0 bases and V by 4 bases; bases with no gene match: 2. This chain's CDR3 is CASSPGGANTGELFF. The CDR3 DNA is TGTGCCAGCAGCCCGGGGGGGGCGAACACCGGGGAGCTGTTTTTT.

The genes are TRBV19 and TRBJ2-7; 7 bases agree with TRBD1. V lost 3 bases and J lost 2; bases outside the gene matches: 4. Germline-derived CDR1 and CDR2 are LNHDA and SQIVND (reference sequence). This CDR3 spans 14 amino acids. CDR3 coding DNA: TGTGCCAGTAGTATCCGAGGGACAGCCTACGAGCAGTACTTC. Translated, it gives CASSIRGTAYEQYF.

The chain links TRBV7-6 to TRBJ2-7; possibly TRBD2 for D (5 bases). The V gene lost 1 base and the J gene lost 0 bases, with 7 bases spanning the gap. CDR1 and CDR2 (germline): SGHVS, FNYEAQ. This CDR3 has 14 amino acids. In DNA, the CDR3 is TGTGCCAGCAGCTTAGGCGGGCCCTCCTACGAGCAGTACTTC. Its translation: CASSLGGPSYEQYF.

The V call is TRBV28, the J call TRBJ2-5, with TRBD2 identical over 11 bases. The CDR3 runs 15 residues. V was pared by 1 base and J by 4 bases, with 2 bases of the junction left unmatched. In germline, CDR1 is MDHEN, CDR2 SYDVKM. Here the CDR3 DNA reads TGTGCCAGCAGTTTATCTAGCGGGGGGCGAGAGACCCAGTACTTC. This translates into CASSLSSGGRETQYF.

To note about this clone: The junction shows a germline mismatch at one end, possibly a read error. The chain combines TRBV11-2 with TRBJ1-2, with D perhaps matching TRBD1 (5 bases). CDR1 SGHAT and CDR2 FQNNGV come from the germline V gene. The length of the CDR3 is 14 residues. CDR3: CASSRRGDNDGYTF. The DNA for the CDR3 is TGTGCCAGCAGCCGACGAGGGGATAACGATGGCTACACCTTC.

Here the CDR3 reads CASSLRTSVDEQYF. The CDR3 DNA follows: TGTGCCAGCAGCTTGAGGACTTCCGTGGACGAGCAGTACTTC. The chain uses TRBV5-8 and TRBJ2-7; D is possibly TRBD2 (5 bases). This CDR3 has 14 residues. The germline V gene encodes CDR1 SGHTS and CDR2 YDEGEE. Trimming pared 1 base from V and 5 bases from J, leaving 13 bases between. Full variable domain (missing parts from reference TRBV5-8 and TRBJ2-7): EAGVTQSPTHLIKTRGQQATLRCSPISGHTSVYWYQQALGLGLQFLLWYDEGEERNRGNFPPRFSGRQFPNYSSELNVNALELEDSALYLCASSLRTSVDEQYFGPGTRLTVT.

CDR3 bases: TGTGCCAGCAGCCCCGCCGCGGACAGAGGTGAGCAGTTCTTC. The encoded protein is CASSPAADRGEQFF. V usage is TRBV11-3 and J usage is TRBJ2-1; D may be TRBD1 (6 bases). CDR3 length: 14 amino acids. V was clipped by 5 bases and J by 9 bases, with 17 bases between them. The germline CDR1 and CDR2 sequences are SGHNT and YENEEA. The full variable domain, its missing parts supplied by reference TRBV11-3 and TRBJ2-1, is EAGVVQSPRYKIIEKKQPVAFWCNPISGHNTLYWYLQNLGQGPELLIRYENEEAVDDSQLPKDRFSAERLKGVDSTLKIQPAELGDSAVYLCASSPAADRGEQFFGPGTRLTVL.

The chain links TRBV27 to TRBJ2-3; TRBD2 matches 7 bases. The V segment lost 4 bases and the J segment 6 bases; nucleotides outside the gene matches: 13. The CDR3 has 16 residues. Per germline, CDR1 MNHEY and CDR2 SMNVEV (reference sequence). The CDR3 region is CASSSPAGVPGDTQYF. The CDR3 nucleotides are TGTGCCAGCAGTTCCCCCGCGGGGGTCCCAGGCGATACGCAGTATTTT.

The J gene is TRBJ1-3, the V gene TRBV7-9; possibly TRBD1 for D (6 bases). The germline CDR1 and CDR2 sequences are SEHNR and FQNEAQ (reference sequence). The CDR3 has 15 amino acids. V was trimmed by 2 bases and J by 0 bases, leaving 8 bases between them. CDR3: CASSLRGLSGNTIYF. The CDR3 DNA reads as TGTGCCAGCAGCTTACGGGGGCTCTCTGGAAACACCATATATTTT.

V usage is TRBV5-1 and J usage is TRBJ1-2; the D gene is possibly TRBD1 (5 bases). V was trimmed by 5 bases and J by 2 bases, leaving 16 bases between them. Germline values: CDR1 SGHRS, CDR2 YFSETQ. The CDR3 contains 15 residues. The DNA of the CDR3 is TGCGCCAGCAGATCGGGACTTCAGCTAAACTATGGCTACACCTTC. Amino acids: CASRSGLQLNYGYTF.

This chain uses TRBV9 with TRBJ2-3, with D perhaps TRBD1 (6 bases). Germline-derived CDR1 and CDR2 are SGDLS and YYNGEE. The V gene lost 0 bases and the J gene lost 6 bases, with 11 bases spanning the gap. This CDR3 has 14 residues. In DNA, the CDR3 is TGTGCCAGCAGCGTAGGGGGGCGGTCGGATACGCAGTATTTT. It is translated as CASSVGGRSDTQYF.